This T cell receptor beta chain was identified in a study of cytomegalovirus exposure and HLA in healthy donors. Overall study findings and caveats: Rare TCR sequences predominated, though certain public TCRs were found in many donors.

Details on this clone: Its antigen remains unidentified.

The data were produced by immunoSEQ multiplex PCR, yet TCRdb's version contains in-frame clones alone and is incomplete. This table has approximately 120,000 clones, around 90% appearing once. CDR1 and CDR2 from the germline V gene are SGHTA and FQGTGA. Trimming at V came to 8 bases and at J to 1 base, leaving 6 bases not matched to a gene. The CDR3 length is 15 residues. The TCR originated in a woman aged 18-29 years in good health and CMV-seronegative. Sequencing was carried out using PBMCs. This chain joins TRBV7-3 and TRBJ2-3; 10 bases map to TRBD2. This chain's CDR3 is CASGPGTSGTDTQYF. The CDR3 DNA follows: TGTGCCAGCGGACCCGGGACTAGCGGCACAGATACGCAGTATTTT.